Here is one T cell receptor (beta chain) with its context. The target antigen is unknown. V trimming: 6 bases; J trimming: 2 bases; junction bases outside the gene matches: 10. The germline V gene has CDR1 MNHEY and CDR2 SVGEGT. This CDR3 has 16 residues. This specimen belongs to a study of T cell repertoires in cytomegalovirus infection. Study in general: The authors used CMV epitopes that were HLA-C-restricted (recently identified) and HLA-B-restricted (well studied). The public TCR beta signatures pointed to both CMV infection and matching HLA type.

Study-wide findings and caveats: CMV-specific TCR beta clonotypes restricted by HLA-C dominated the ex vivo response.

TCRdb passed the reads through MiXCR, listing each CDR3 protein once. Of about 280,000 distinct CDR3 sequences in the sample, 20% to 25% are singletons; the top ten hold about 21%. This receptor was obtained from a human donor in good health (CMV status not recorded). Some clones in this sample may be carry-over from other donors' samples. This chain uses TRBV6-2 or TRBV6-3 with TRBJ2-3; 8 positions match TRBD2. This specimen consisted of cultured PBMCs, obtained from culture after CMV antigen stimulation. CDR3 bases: TGTGCCAGCAGACCCAGCGGGAGAAGGTTCACAGATACGCAGTATTTT. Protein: CASRPSGRRFTDTQYF.